This T cell receptor (beta chain) was identified during a study of T cells in Graves' hyperthyroidism and ophthalmopathy. Used for diagnoses were clinical symptoms, serum thyroxine and TRAb, thyroid ultrasound and orbital computed tomography. This clonotype came up many times. Its matching antigen is unknown. There were TCR beta CDR3 regions amplified from RNA transcripts. The HTBI primer set served for first-round RT-PCR of the TCR CDR3. TCRdb recomputed calls from the multiplex PCR reads with MiXCR, one row per CDR3 protein. The sample contains roughly 500,000 distinct CDR3 sequences, 40% to 50% of which appear only once. The CDR3 runs to 17 residues. The V end was cut by 0 bases, the J end by 4 bases, with 18 bases between. Germline V gives CDR1 SGHTA, CDR2 FQGTGA. The study's findings and limits: In validation, the model predicted ophthalmopathy. These predictions came a median about 6.5 months before onset. Blood also held most thyroid clonotypes expanded beyond 0.001.

The chain employs TRBV7-3 and TRBJ2-5; weak D call: TRBD2 (5 bases). Sequencing used peripheral blood or thyroid tissue (not recorded which). The TCR sequence derives from an adult woman with Graves' disease, either hyperthyroidism or ophthalmopathy (not recorded which). The CDR3: CASSLTGRLAIGETQYF. DNA of the CDR3: TGTGCCAGCAGCTTAACAGGTCGTCTAGCAATAGGAGAGACCCAGTACTTC.